This TCR beta chain emerged from a study of T cells in Graves' hyperthyroidism and ophthalmopathy (dated by TCRdb to the late 2010s). Turning to the overall study: Peripheral blood samples were taken at the time of initial diagnosis, prior to any treatment. The paper reports TCR Vbeta CDR3 sequencing of roughly 140 peripheral blood samples: approximately 43 ophthalmopathy, some 80 hyperthyroidism and around 17 progressor patients. To identify distinguishing TCR V-J signatures, a discovery cohort of 90 to 100 patients was used, comprising 43 with Graves' ophthalmopathy and some 60 with stable Graves' hyperthyroidism. Thyroid tissue and blood T-cell repertoires from more than 5 Graves' hyperthyroidism patients were also compared in the study. An independent validation cohort of 18 to 20 hyperthyroidism patients and 15 or so patients who later progressed to ophthalmopathy tested prospective prediction of ophthalmopathy. The 100 or so discovery patients were randomly split 7:3 into training and test sets. Following sampling, methimazole starting at 30 mg daily was given to hyperthyroidism patients, and high-dose intravenous methylprednisolone was given to ophthalmopathy patients.

The hyperthyroidism patients were between 18 and 65 years old and newly diagnosed, with a disease duration of less than 2 months. The study excluded patients with uncontrolled infections, other autoimmune diseases, pregnancy or lactation. Diagnoses were established on the basis of clinical symptoms, serum thyroxine and TRAb, thyroid ultrasound, and orbital computed tomography. For progressor patients, blood was drawn at the first diagnosis of hyperthyroidism, before any ophthalmopathy symptoms had appeared. PBMCs were isolated from 8 to 10 ml of fresh peripheral blood by Ficoll-Paque density gradient centrifugation. Progressor patients were initially diagnosed with Graves' hyperthyroidism and developed ophthalmopathy during follow-up. Total RNA was extracted using Trizol reagent, and RNA quality was assessed on an Agilent 2100 Bioanalyzer. The TCR beta CDR3 regions were amplified from the RNA transcripts. A first-round RT-PCR of the TCR CDR3 used the HTBI primer set with the Qiagen OneStep RT-PCR kit. Libraries were constructed in a second round of multiplex PCR, after which size selection and purification were carried out. The libraries were sequenced on an Illumina HiSeq2000 using paired-end 100 bp reads. The study's processing was this. SOAPnuke was used to process the raw data, with reads discarded if the reads contained adapters or uncalled bases, had a mean Phred below 15, or lacked an exact constant-primer or identifier match. COPE v1.2.5 was used to merge the high-quality paired reads, and each unique nucleotide sequence was defined as a clonotype. MiTCR v1.1 was used to align the clonotypes against IMGT TRBV, TRBD and TRBJ reference segments. Only V-J combinations with frequency above 0.0001, covering 99% to 99.2% of repertoires, were analysed. A TCS score was defined as the ratio between F50 (clonal expansion) and ExV (chaos), using BLOSUM62-based TCRdist between CDR3 peptides within each V-J. Welch's t-statistics and random forest reduced around 520 V-J features to some 14, which were used in a naive Bayes classifier (R e1071). In TCRdb, the public reads were trimmed at Q25 with fastp and aligned with MiXCR, with productive beta chains retained. Rows are combined by CDR3 protein, so each entry shows the most common genes and DNA. None of the V and J calls come from the authors' own analysis; TCRdb made them. The sample table shows fewer than 900,000 distinct CDR3 sequences, and around 19% are seen once. The leading ten clones occupy over 15% of the sample.

Paper-wide results and their limitations: During validation, the model predicted progression to ophthalmopathy a median of approximately 6 months ahead of onset, with almost 71% sensitivity and roughly 72% specificity. Most expanded thyroid clonotypes (frequency above 0.001) were also found in blood, which suggests that blood repertoires may mirror thyroid immune responses. No statistical method was used to fix the sample size in advance, and group allocation was not hidden from the investigators. Ophthalmopathy was separated from stable hyperthyroidism by a 13 V-J signature model, with around 90% sensitivity and approximately 81% specificity obtained in cross-validation and 80%/75% obtained in testing.

Taken from the germline V gene (reference sequence), the CDR1 and CDR2 loops are PRHDT and FYEKMQ. V was cut back by 3 bases and J by 5 bases, leaving a gap of 10 bases between them. From the cysteine up to the phenylalanine, the CDR3 has a length of 13 residues. The only DNA kept is the CDR3, 39 bases in frame from the first base. This clonotype was observed a few times. It has no known antigen specificity. Per-base qualities were not stored, and no clone one base away is much larger. In this chain, TRBV13 is recombined with TRBJ2-5; TRBD2 is possibly the D segment (5 matching bases). The sequence was obtained from a woman aged 45-59 years with Graves' hyperthyroidism that later progressed to Graves' ophthalmopathy. The sequencing input was blood. The CDR3 amino acid sequence is: CASSFEGRETQYF. The DNA reads as follows: TGTGCCAGCAGCTTCGAGGGTCGGGAGACCCAGTACTTC.